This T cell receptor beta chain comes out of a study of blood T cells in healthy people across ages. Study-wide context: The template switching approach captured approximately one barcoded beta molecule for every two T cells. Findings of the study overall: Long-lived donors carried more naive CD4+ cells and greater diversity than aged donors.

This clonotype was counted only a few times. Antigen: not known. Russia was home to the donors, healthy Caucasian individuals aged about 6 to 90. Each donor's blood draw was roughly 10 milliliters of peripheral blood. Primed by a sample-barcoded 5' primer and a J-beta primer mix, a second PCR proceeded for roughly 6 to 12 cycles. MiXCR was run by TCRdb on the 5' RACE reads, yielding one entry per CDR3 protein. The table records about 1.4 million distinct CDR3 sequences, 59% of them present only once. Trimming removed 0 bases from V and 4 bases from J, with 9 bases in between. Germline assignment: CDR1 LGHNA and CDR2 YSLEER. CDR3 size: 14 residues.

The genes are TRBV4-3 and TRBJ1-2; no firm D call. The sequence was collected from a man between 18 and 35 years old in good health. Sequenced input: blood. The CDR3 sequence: CASSQDPRVYGYTF. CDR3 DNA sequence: TGCGCCAGCAGCCAAGACCCTAGGGTCTATGGCTACACCTTC.